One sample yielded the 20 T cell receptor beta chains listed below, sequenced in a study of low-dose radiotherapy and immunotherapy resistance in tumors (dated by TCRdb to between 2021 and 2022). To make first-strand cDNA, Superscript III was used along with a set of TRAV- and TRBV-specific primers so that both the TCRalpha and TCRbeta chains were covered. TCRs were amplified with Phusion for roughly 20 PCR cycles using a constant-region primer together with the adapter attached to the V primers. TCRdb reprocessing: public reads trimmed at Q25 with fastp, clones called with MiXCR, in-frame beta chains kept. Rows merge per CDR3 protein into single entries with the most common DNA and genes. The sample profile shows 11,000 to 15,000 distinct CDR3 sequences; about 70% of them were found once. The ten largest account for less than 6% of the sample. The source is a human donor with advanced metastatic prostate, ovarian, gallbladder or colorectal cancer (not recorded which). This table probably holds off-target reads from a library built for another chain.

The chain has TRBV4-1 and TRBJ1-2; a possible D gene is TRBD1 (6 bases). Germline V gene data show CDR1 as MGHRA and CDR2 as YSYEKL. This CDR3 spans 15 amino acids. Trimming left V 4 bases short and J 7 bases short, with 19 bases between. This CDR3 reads CASSRILQGGGGYTF. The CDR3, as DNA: TGCGCCAGCAGCCGCATTCTACAGGGAGGGGGTGGCTACACCTTC.

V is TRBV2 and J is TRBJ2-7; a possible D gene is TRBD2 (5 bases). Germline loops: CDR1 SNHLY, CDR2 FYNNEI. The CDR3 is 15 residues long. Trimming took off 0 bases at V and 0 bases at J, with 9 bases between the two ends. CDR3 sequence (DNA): TGTGCCAGCAGTGAAGCGACGGGAATCTCCTACGAGCAGTACTTC. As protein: CASSEATGISYEQYF. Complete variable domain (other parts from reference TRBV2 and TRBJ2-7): EPEVTQTPSHQVTQMGQEVILRCVPISNHLYFYWYRQILGQKVEFLVSFYNNEISEKSEIFDDQFSVERPDGSNFTLKIRSTKLEDSAMYFCASSEATGISYEQYFGPGTRLTVT.

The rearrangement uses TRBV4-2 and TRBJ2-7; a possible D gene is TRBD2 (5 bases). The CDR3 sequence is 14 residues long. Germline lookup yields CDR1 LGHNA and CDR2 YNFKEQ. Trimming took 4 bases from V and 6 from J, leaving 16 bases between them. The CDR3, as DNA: TGTGCCAGCAGCCCCCGGTCCTCCCGGGGCGAGCAGTACTTC. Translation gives CASSPRSSRGEQYF.

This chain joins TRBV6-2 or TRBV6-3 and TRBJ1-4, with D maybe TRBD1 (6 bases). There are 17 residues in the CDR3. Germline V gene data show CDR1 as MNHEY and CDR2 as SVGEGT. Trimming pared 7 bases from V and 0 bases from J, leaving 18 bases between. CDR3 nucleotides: TGTGCCAGCACAAGAAAGACAGGATATACAACTAATGAAAAACTGTTTTTT. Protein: CASTRKTGYTTNEKLFF.

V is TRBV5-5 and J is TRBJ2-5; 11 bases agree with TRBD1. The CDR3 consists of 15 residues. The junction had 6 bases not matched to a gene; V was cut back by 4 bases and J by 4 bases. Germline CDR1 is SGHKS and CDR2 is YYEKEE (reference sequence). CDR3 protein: CASSPWGQGGETQYF. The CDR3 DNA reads TGTGCCAGCAGCCCCTGGGGACAGGGGGGAGAGACCCAGTACTTC.

The chain's CDR3 is CAISESGQGSDTQYF. The CDR3 DNA sequence: TGTGCCATCAGTGAGTCGGGACAGGGGTCAGATACGCAGTATTTT. The rearrangement links TRBV10-3 to TRBJ2-3, with 10 nucleotides matching TRBD1. The CDR3 spans 15 residues. Trimming cost V 0 bases and J 4 bases; bases outside gene matches: 1. The germline gives CDR1 ENHRY, CDR2 SYGVKD.

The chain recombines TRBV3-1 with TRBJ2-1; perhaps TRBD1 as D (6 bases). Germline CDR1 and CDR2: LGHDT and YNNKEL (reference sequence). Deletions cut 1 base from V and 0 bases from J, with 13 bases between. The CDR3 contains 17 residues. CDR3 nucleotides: TGTGCCAGCAGCCAAGTGCCAACAGGGAGCTCCTACAATGAGCAGTTCTTC. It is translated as CASSQVPTGSSYNEQFF.

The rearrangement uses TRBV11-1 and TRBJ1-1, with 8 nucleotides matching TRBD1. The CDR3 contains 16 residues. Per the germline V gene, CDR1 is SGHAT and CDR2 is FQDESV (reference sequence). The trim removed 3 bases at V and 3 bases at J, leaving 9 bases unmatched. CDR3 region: CASSFSIQGVYTEAFF. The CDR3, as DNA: TGTGCCAGCAGCTTCTCGATACAGGGGGTGTACACTGAAGCTTTCTTT.

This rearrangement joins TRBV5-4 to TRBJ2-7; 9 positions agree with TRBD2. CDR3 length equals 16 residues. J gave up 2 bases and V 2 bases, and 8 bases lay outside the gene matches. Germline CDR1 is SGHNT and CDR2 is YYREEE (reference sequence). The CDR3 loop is CASSLEASGKAYEQYF. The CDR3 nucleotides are TGTGCCAGCAGCTTAGAGGCTAGCGGGAAAGCCTACGAGCAGTACTTC.

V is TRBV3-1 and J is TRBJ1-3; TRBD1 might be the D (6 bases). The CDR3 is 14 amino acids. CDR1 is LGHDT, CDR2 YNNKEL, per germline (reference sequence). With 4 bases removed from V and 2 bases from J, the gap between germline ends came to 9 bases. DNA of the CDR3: TGTGCCAGCAGCCGGCGGGGGCCTGGAAACACCATATATTTT. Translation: CASSRRGPGNTIYF.

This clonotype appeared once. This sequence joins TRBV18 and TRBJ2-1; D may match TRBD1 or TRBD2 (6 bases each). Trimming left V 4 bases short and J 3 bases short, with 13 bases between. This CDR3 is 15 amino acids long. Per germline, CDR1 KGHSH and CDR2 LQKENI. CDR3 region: CASSQKGGYYNEQFF. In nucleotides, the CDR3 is TGTGCCAGCTCACAAAAGGGGGGTTACTACAATGAGCAGTTCTTC. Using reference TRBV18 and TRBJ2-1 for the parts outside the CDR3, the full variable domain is NAGVMQNPRHLVRRRGQEARLRCSPMKGHSHVYWYRQLPEEGLKFMVYLQKENIIDESGMPKERFSAEFPKEGPSILRIQQVVRGDSAAYFCASSQKGGYYNEQFFGPGTRLTVL.

CDR3 sequence (DNA): TGTGCCAGCAGAAACCGGGACTCCCCGGGGGAGACCCAGTACTTC. Protein sequence: CASRNRDSPGETQYF. The chain employs TRBV6-5 and TRBJ2-5, with D perhaps TRBD2 (6 bases). V lost 6 bases, J lost 5 bases, and 19 bases lay in between. The CDR3 has 15 residues. In germline, CDR1 is MNHEY, CDR2 SVGAGI.

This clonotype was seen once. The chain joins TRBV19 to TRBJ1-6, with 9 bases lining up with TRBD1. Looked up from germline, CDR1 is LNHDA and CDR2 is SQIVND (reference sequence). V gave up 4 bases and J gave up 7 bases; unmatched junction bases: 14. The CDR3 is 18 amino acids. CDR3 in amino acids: CASSTNFPVTGGNSPLHF. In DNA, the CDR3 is TGTGCCAGTAGTACCAACTTTCCAGTGACAGGGGGAAATTCACCCCTCCACTTT.

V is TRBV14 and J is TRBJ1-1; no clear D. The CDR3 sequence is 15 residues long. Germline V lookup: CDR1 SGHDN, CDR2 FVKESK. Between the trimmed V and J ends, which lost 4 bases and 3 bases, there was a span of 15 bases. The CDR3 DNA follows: TGTGCCAGCAGCCCGTCGGACCGGAGGGACACTGAAGCTTTCTTT. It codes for CASSPSDRRDTEAFF.

The CDR3: CASSPSGSYEQYF. In DNA form, the CDR3 reads TGCGCCAGCAGCCCTTCCGGAAGCTACGAGCAGTACTTC. This chain joins TRBV4-1 and TRBJ2-7; D call uncertain. With 4 bases removed from V and 3 bases from J, the gap between germline ends came to 10 bases. The CDR3 covers 13 residues. Per the germline V gene, CDR1 is MGHRA and CDR2 is YSYEKL.

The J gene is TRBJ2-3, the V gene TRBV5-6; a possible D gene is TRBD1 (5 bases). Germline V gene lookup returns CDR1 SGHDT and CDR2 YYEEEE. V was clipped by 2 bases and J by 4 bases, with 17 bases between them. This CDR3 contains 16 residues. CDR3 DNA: TGTGCCAGCAGCTTCCCGGCAGGGAAGGCGGCAGATACGCAGTATTTT. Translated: CASSFPAGKAADTQYF.

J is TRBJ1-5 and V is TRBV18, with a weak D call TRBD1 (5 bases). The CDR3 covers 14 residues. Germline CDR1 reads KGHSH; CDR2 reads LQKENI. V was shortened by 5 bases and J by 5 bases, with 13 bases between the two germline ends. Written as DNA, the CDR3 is TGTGCCAGCTCAACCCAGGGTAGTGATCAGCCCCAGCATTTT. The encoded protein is CASSTQGSDQPQHF.

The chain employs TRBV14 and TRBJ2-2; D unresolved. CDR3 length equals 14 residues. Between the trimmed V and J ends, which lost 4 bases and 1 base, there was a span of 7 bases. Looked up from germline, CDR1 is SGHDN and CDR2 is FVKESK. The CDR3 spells CASSRGRNTGELFF. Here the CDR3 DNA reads TGTGCCAGCAGCCGGGGTAGGAACACCGGGGAGCTGTTTTTT. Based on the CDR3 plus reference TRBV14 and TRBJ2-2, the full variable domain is EAGVTQFPSHSVIEKGQTVTLRCDPISGHDNLYWYRRVMGKEIKFLLHFVKESKQDESGMPNNRFLAERTGGTYSTLKVQPAELEDSGVYFCASSRGRNTGELFFGEGSRLTVL.

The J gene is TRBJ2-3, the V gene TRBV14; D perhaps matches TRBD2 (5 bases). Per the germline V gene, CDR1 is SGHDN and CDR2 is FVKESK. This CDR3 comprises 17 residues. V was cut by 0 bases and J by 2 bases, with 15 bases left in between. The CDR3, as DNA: TGTGCCAGCAGCCAAGATGAGGACTTAACTTTCACAGATACGCAGTATTTT. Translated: CASSQDEDLTFTDTQYF.

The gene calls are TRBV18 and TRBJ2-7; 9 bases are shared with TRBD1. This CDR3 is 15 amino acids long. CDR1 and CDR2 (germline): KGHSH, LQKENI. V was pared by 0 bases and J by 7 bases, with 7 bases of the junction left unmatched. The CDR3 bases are TGTGCCAGCTCACCACCCGGGACAGGGACTAAGGAGCAGTACTTC. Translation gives CASSPPGTGTKEQYF.